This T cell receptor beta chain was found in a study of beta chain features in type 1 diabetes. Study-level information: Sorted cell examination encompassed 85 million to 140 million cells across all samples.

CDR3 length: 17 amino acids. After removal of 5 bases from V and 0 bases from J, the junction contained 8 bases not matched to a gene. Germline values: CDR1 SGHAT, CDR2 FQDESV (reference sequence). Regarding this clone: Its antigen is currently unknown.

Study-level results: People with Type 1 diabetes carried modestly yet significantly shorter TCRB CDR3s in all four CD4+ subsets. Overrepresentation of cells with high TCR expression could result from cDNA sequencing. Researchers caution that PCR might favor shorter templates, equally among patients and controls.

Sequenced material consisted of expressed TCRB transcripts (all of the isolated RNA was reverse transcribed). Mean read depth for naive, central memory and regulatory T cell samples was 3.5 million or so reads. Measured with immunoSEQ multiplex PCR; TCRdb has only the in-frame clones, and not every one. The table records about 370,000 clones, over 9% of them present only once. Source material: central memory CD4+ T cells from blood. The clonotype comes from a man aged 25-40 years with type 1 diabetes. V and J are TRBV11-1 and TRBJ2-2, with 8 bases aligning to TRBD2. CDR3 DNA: TGTGCCAGCAGCAAAGACCTACTAGCGGCGAACACCGGGGAGCTGTTTTTT. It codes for CASSKDLLAANTGELFF.